Below, 20 T cell receptor beta chains from the same sample are listed, as sequenced in a study of T cells after yellow fever vaccination. From the 5' RACE reads, TCRdb called clonotypes with MiXCR, one entry per CDR3 protein. The sample lists 27,000 or so distinct CDR3 sequences, 4.4% occurring once. This sample comprised CD8+ T cells sorted from PBMCs, obtained 5 days after the yellow fever booster vaccination. The origin of the receptors is a man in his thirties or forties who received the YFV17D yellow fever vaccine.

There are a few counts of this clonotype. The chain carries TRBV18 and TRBJ2-3, with D maybe TRBD2 (5 bases). The V end lost 0 bases, the J end lost 1 base, and 11 bases lay between the germline ends. Per the germline V gene, CDR1 is KGHSH and CDR2 is LQKENI. The CDR3 loop spans 16 amino acids. CDR3 DNA: TGTGCCAGCTCACCACCGATGCGGGTCGGCACAGATACGCAGTATTTT. This translates into CASSPPMRVGTDTQYF. Filled out from reference TRBV18 and TRBJ2-3, the complete variable domain reads NAGVMQNPRHLVRRRGQEARLRCSPMKGHSHVYWYRQLPEEGLKFMVYLQKENIIDESGMPKERFSAEFPKEGPSILRIQQVVRGDSAAYFCASSPPMRVGTDTQYFGPGTRLTVL.

In its sample, this clonotype was seen many times. The chain links TRBV4-3 to TRBJ2-1; the D gene could be TRBD1 or TRBD2 (6 bases each). Germline CDR1 is LGHNA and CDR2 is YSLEER. This CDR3 contains 15 residues. The V and J ends lost 5 bases and 7 bases respectively, with 18 bases between them. The CDR3 here is CASSTTRGVGNEQFF. DNA of the CDR3: TGCGCCAGCAGCACAACTAGGGGGGTGGGGAATGAGCAGTTCTTC.

Ten or more counts support this clonotype. The CDR3 region has the DNA TGCAGTGCTGTACCAACTAGCGGAAACTACAATGAGCAGTTCTTC. Encoded protein: CSAVPTSGNYNEQFF. This chain connects TRBV20-1 to TRBJ2-1; 8 nucleotides line up with TRBD2. The CDR3 has 15 amino acids. From germline, CDR1 is DFQATT and CDR2 SNEGSKA (reference sequence). J lost 3 bases, V lost 5 bases, and 9 bases had no gene match.

This clonotype was picked up many times. This chain joins TRBV5-1 and TRBJ2-7; D ambiguous. The CDR3 spans 13 residues. Looked up from germline, CDR1 is SGHRS and CDR2 is YFSETQ. With 2 bases removed from V and 5 bases from J, the gap between germline ends came to 11 bases. The DNA for the CDR3 is TGCGCCAGCAGCTTTCGACCGAAAAACGAGCAGTACTTC. Amino acids: CASSFRPKNEQYF.

This clonotype has a count of ten or more. The V call is TRBV7-9, the J call TRBJ2-7, with no clear D. Trimming took off 8 bases at V and 5 bases at J, with 16 bases between the two ends. Germline-derived CDR1 and CDR2 are SEHNR and FQNEAQ (reference sequence). The CDR3 length is 13 residues. CDR3 region: CASLDGDLHEQYF. CDR3 in DNA: TGTGCCAGCTTGGACGGAGACCTCCACGAGCAGTACTTC.

This clonotype was detected ten times or more. The chain combines TRBV5-1 with TRBJ2-7; no firm D call. The CDR3 is 11 amino acids. Looked up from germline, CDR1 is SGHRS and CDR2 is YFSETQ. Trimming stripped 2 bases from V and 3 bases from J, with 3 bases between. The CDR3 DNA reads as TGCGCCAGCAGCTTAAACTACGAGCAGTACTTC. It specifies CASSLNYEQYF.

This clonotype occurred many times. The rearrangement links TRBV19 to TRBJ2-1; no definite D call. Germline V lookup: CDR1 LNHDA, CDR2 SQIVND (reference sequence). Trimming shortened V by 2 bases and J by 4 bases, and 12 bases separated the two germline ends. This CDR3 contains 15 residues. CDR3 loop: CASSILLDPYNEQFF. Here the CDR3 DNA reads TGTGCCAGTAGTATACTCTTAGACCCTTACAATGAGCAGTTCTTC.

This clonotype was seen repeatedly, ten times or more. J is TRBJ2-3 and V is TRBV7-2; 9 bases are shared with TRBD1. CDR3 length: 15 amino acids. V gave up 5 bases and J gave up 5 bases; unmatched junction bases: 8. The germline gives CDR1 SGHTA, CDR2 FQGNSA. The CDR3 region has the DNA TGTGCCAGCAGCCCCAAGACAGGGGGTCTAGATACGCAGTATTTT. Protein product: CASSPKTGGLDTQYF.

This clonotype was picked up many times. This chain connects TRBV9 to TRBJ2-3; D is possibly TRBD1 (6 bases). CDR1 is SGDLS, CDR2 YYNGEE, per germline. This CDR3 has 16 amino acids. Trimming removed 3 bases from V and 0 bases from J, with 14 bases in between. CDR3 sequence: CASSARGGESTDTQYF. CDR3 nucleotides: TGTGCCAGCAGCGCCCGAGGGGGAGAAAGCACAGATACGCAGTATTTT.

This clonotype was found many times. The chain uses TRBV29-1 and TRBJ2-5; TRBD2 matches at 9 bases. Germline V gene lookup returns CDR1 SQVTM and CDR2 ANQGSEA. V lost 5 bases, J lost 3 bases, and 7 bases stayed unmatched. The CDR3 has 14 residues. The CDR3 is CSVFAGGLEETQYF. The CDR3 DNA reads as TGCAGCGTTTTTGCGGGAGGGTTGGAAGAGACCCAGTACTTC.

Ten or more counts support this clonotype. This chain uses TRBV6-1 with TRBJ1-1; D gene ambiguous. Germline loops: CDR1 MNHNS, CDR2 SASEGT. This CDR3 has 10 amino acids. Trimming pared 8 bases from V and 3 bases from J, leaving 4 bases between. The CDR3 DNA follows: TGTGCCAGCGCAGACACTGAAGCTTTCTTT. Its protein is CASADTEAFF.

At least ten counts were recorded for this clonotype. The chain has TRBV5-1 and TRBJ2-1; tentatively, D is TRBD2 (5 bases). CDR1 is SGHRS and CDR2 is YFSETQ in the germline V gene. Trimming stripped 2 bases from V and 7 bases from J, with 10 bases between. The CDR3 length is 13 residues. CDR3 region: CASSFGLLNEQFF. DNA of the CDR3: TGCGCCAGCAGCTTTGGACTGTTAAATGAGCAGTTCTTC.

This clonotype was counted at least ten times. The chain carries TRBV12-3 or TRBV12-4 and TRBJ2-7; unclear D gene. The V and J ends lost 6 bases and 6 bases respectively, with 12 bases between them. The CDR3 length is 12 residues. The CDR3 loop reads CASSPTYPEQYF. CDR3 nucleotide sequence: TGTGCCAGCAGCCCAACTTACCCCGAGCAGTACTTC.

At least ten counts were recorded for this clonotype. Mismatch with germline at one junction end may stem from a read error. V usage is TRBV12-3 or TRBV12-4 and J usage is TRBJ1-5; 8 positions match TRBD1. The CDR3 contains 14 residues. CDR3 nucleotides: TGTGTCAGCAGTTATGGACAGGGCTCTCAGCCCCAGCATTTT. Its protein product is CVSSYGQGSQPQHF.

This clonotype was detected ten times or more. This CDR3 is CAITGAAGPNSNQPQHF. CDR3 in DNA: TGTGCCATTACCGGGGCAGCGGGGCCTAATAGCAATCAGCCCCAGCATTTT. V is TRBV10-3 and J is TRBJ1-5; weak D call: TRBD1 (5 bases). V was trimmed by 9 bases and J by 0 bases, leaving 21 bases between them. The CDR3 contains 17 residues. Per germline, CDR1 ENHRY and CDR2 SYGVKD.

This clonotype was seen repeatedly, ten times or more. The V gene is TRBV6-2 or TRBV6-3, the J gene TRBJ1-1; TRBD1 agrees at 8 bases. Germline V gene sequence: CDR1 MNHEY, CDR2 SVGEGT. V dropped 0 bases and J dropped 4; count of bases not matched to a gene: 16. This CDR3 region has 19 residues. The CDR3 DNA is TGTGCCAGCAGTTACTCGATCGAGGCGGGTCAGGGGGCGCTCACTGAAGCTTTCTTT. Its translation is CASSYSIEAGQGALTEAFF.

This clonotype showed up many times. The chain joins TRBV12-3 or TRBV12-4 to TRBJ2-1; 9 bases align to TRBD2. This CDR3 is 14 amino acids long. The ends lost 6 bases at V and 5 bases at J; junction bases unmatched: 5. The CDR3 loop reads CASSYAGGNNEQFF. The CDR3 nucleotides are TGTGCCAGCAGCTACGCGGGAGGGAACAATGAGCAGTTCTTC.

This clonotype showed up many times. The rearrangement uses TRBV10-3 and TRBJ2-2; D may match TRBD1 or TRBD2 (5 bases each). Deletions cut 6 bases from V and 5 bases from J, with 19 bases between. The CDR3 is 16 residues long. Germline-derived CDR1 and CDR2 are ENHRY and SYGVKD. The CDR3 loop is CAISRDQGMPTGELFF. CDR3 bases: TGTGCCATCAGCCGGGACCAGGGAATGCCTACCGGGGAGCTGTTTTTT.

This clonotype was seen ten or more times. CDR3 protein: CASSVGDTGELFF. CDR3 sequence (DNA): TGTGCCAGCAGCGTAGGGGACACCGGGGAGCTGTTTTTT. The genes are TRBV9 and TRBJ2-2; the D is unclear. The CDR3 spans 13 residues. V lost 0 bases to trimming and J lost 3 bases, with 3 bases between them. The germline V gene has CDR1 SGDLS and CDR2 YYNGEE.

This clonotype was observed at least ten times. The rearrangement joins TRBV10-2 to TRBJ2-1, with 12 bases fitting TRBD2. The CDR3 is made up of 16 amino acids. From germline, CDR1 is WSHSY and CDR2 SAAADI. The V segment lost 2 bases and the J segment 9 bases; nucleotides outside the gene matches: 8. The CDR3 is CASSETSSGRAGEQFF. The DNA of the CDR3 is TGCGCCAGCAGTGAGACATCTAGCGGGAGGGCCGGTGAGCAGTTCTTC.